Following are 30 T cell receptor beta chains from one sample sequenced in a study of cytomegalovirus exposure and HLA in healthy donors. With 60 Vbeta and 13 Jbeta primers, the PCR was carried out. Assay used: immunoSEQ multiplex PCR; TCRdb lists only in-frame clones, some missing. The data show approximately 200,000 clones, with 60% to 80% seen just once and 2.5% to 4% held by the top ten. Specimen: PBMCs. These receptors were collected from a woman aged 25 to 45 in good health and CMV-seropositive.

The chain has TRBV6-6 and TRBJ1-1, with D unresolved. V gave up 0 bases and J gave up 11 bases, with 10 bases separating them. The CDR3 totals 12 residues. The germline CDR1 and CDR2 sequences are MNHNY and SVGAGI (reference sequence). The CDR3 is CASSYSREVAFF. CDR3 sequence (DNA): TGTGCCAGCAGTTACTCAAGGGAGGTGGCTTTCTTT.

J is TRBJ2-3 and V is TRBV6-5, with D possibly matching TRBD2 (6 bases). V lost 4 bases and J 2 bases, leaving 16 bases between the germline ends. The CDR3 consists of 16 residues. CDR1 and CDR2 from the germline V gene are MNHEY and SVGAGI. CDR3 bases: TGTGCCAGCAGTTTCACCGGGAGTATGAACACAGATACGCAGTATTTT. Protein product: CASSFTGSMNTDTQYF.

The gene calls are TRBV4-2 and TRBJ1-1; 7 nucleotides match TRBD1. With V trimmed by 0 bases and J by 7 bases, 20 bases remained unmatched. Germline CDR1 LGHNA, CDR2 YNFKEQ. The CDR3 has 19 residues. The CDR3 is CASSQEGGKGRGDLLEAFF. The CDR3 nucleotides are TGTGCCAGCAGCCAAGAGGGGGGTAAGGGCAGGGGGGATTTACTTGAAGCTTTCTTT.

This chain links TRBV12-2 with TRBJ2-2; the table calls TRBD1, which could not be checked here. TRBV12-2 is noted as a pseudogene. This CDR3 has 21 residues. The CDR3 DNA sequence: TGTGCAAGTCGCGTCCCGAGTCCGGGGGACAGATCTAGCCCGAACACCGGGGAGCTGTTTTTT. It encodes CASRVPSPGDRSSPNTGELFF.

The CDR3 DNA is TGTGCCAGCTTTCGGGACAGGGGTTCGGAGCAGTTCTTC. Protein product: CASFRDRGSEQFF. V usage is TRBV2 and J usage is TRBJ2-1, with TRBD1 matching 10 bases. V shed 8 bases, J shed 10 bases, and the junction held 8 bases outside the gene matches. CDR3 length equals 13 residues. Looked up from germline, CDR1 is SNHLY and CDR2 is FYNNEI.

The chain has TRBV7-8 and TRBJ2-5; D gene ambiguous. With the DNA end fitting TRBJ2-7 better, the J assignment may be wrong. Germline CDR1 reads SGHVS; CDR2 reads FQNEAQ. The CDR3 is made up of 13 amino acids. The CDR3 region is CASSFGVGYEQYF. DNA of the CDR3: TGTGCCAGCAGCTTCGGCGTGGGCTACGAGCAGTACTTC.

The V and J genes are TRBV15 and TRBJ1-3, with a possible D match to TRBD1 (6 bases). Trimming took off 5 bases at V and 4 bases at J, with 15 bases between the two ends. From germline, CDR1 is LNHNV and CDR2 YYDKDF (reference sequence). The CDR3 runs 15 residues. The CDR3 protein is CATSVTGTLGNTIYF. For the CDR3, the DNA is TGTGCCACCAGCGTGACCGGGACACTAGGAAACACCATATATTTT.

The DNA for the CDR3 is TGTGCCAGCAGCATTAGTAGGGGCGACAATCAGCCCCAGCATTTT. Its protein product is CASSISRGDNQPQHF. The chain couples TRBV6-5 to TRBJ1-5, with D possibly being TRBD1 (5 bases). The CDR3 length is 15 residues. Trimming cost V 6 bases and J 3 bases, with 15 bases left between them. Germline loops: CDR1 MNHEY, CDR2 SVGAGI.

The chain carries TRBV7-9 and TRBJ2-1, with 8 bases aligning to TRBD1. Trimming cost V 5 bases and J 4 bases; bases outside gene matches: 7. The CDR3 extends over 15 amino acids. Germline CDR1 reads SEHNR; CDR2 reads FQNEAQ (reference sequence). The CDR3 DNA is TGTGCCAGCAGCGTAACAGGGGGAATTTACAATGAGCAGTTCTTC. Translating gives CASSVTGGIYNEQFF. Full variable domain (outside the CDR3, taken from reference TRBV7-9 and TRBJ2-1): DTGVSQNPRHKITKRGQNVTFRCDPISEHNRLYWYRQTLGQGPEFLTYFQNEAQLEKSRLLSDRFSAERPKGSFSTLEIQRTEQGDSAMYLCASSVTGGIYNEQFFGPGTRLTVL.

The genes are TRBV6-1 and TRBJ2-7, with D tentatively TRBD2 (6 bases). CDR1 is MNHNS, CDR2 SASEGT, per germline. The CDR3 runs to 15 residues. With 5 bases removed from V and 0 bases from J, the gap between germline ends came to 14 bases. The CDR3 region is CASSTSGFGSYEQYF. The CDR3 DNA reads as TGTGCCAGCAGTACCAGCGGGTTTGGCTCCTACGAGCAGTACTTC.

In its sample, this clone was seen a few times. J is TRBJ1-2 and V is TRBV5-1; D remains ambiguous. Per germline, CDR1 SGHRS and CDR2 YFSETQ. V was pared by 3 bases and J by 2 bases, with 11 bases between. CDR3 length equals 14 residues. CDR3 sequence: CASSSPTENYGYTF. The DNA of the CDR3 is TGCGCCAGCAGCTCACCGACGGAGAACTATGGCTACACCTTC.

This clone was recorded a few times. The genes are TRBV27 and TRBJ2-1; 8 bases are a match to TRBD2. The CDR3 is made up of 14 amino acids. In germline, CDR1 is MNHEY, CDR2 SMNVEV (reference sequence). Trimming removed 9 bases from V and 8 bases from J; junction bases left unmatched: 12. The CDR3 sequence is CASKTSVGWDEQFF. The CDR3 region has the DNA TGTGCCAGTAAGACTAGCGTGGGGTGGGATGAGCAGTTCTTC.

The CDR3 nucleotides are TGTGCCAGCAGCGTAGCCCTAGGCGAGCAGTACTTC. Its translation: CASSVALGEQYF. V is TRBV9 and J is TRBJ2-7; no clear D gene. The CDR3 is made up of 12 amino acids. Trimming left V 0 bases short and J 6 bases short, with 7 bases between. Germline CDR1 SGDLS, CDR2 YYNGEE.

The V call is TRBV2, the J call TRBJ2-7; D is possibly TRBD2 (6 bases). CDR3 length equals 15 residues. Germline CDR1 is SNHLY and CDR2 is FYNNEI. Trimming removed 6 bases at V and 0 bases at J, with 15 bases between. CDR3 bases: TGTGCCAGCAGCTCCAAGGTAGCGGCCTCCTACGAGCAGTACTTC. It encodes CASSSKVAASYEQYF.

V gene TRBV19 combines with J gene TRBJ1-3, with a tentative D call TRBD1 (6 bases). The CDR3 covers 16 residues. Germline V gives CDR1 LNHDA, CDR2 SQIVND (reference sequence). Trimming stripped 6 bases from V and 0 bases from J, with 15 bases between. CDR3 sequence: CASSPWTVSSGNTIYF. The CDR3 nucleotides read TGTGCCAGTAGCCCATGGACAGTAAGCTCTGGAAACACCATATATTTT.

The J gene is TRBJ2-5, the V gene TRBV5-1; D remains unclear. Trimming took off 0 bases at V and 2 bases at J, with 5 bases between the two ends. CDR3 size: 13 residues. Looked up from germline, CDR1 is SGHRS and CDR2 is YFSETQ. The CDR3 protein is CASSLAMQETQYF. CDR3 sequence (DNA): TGCGCCAGCAGCTTGGCCATGCAAGAGACCCAGTACTTC.

The V call is TRBV11-1, the J call TRBJ2-7; maybe TRBD1 (5 bases). The germline V gene has CDR1 SGHAT and CDR2 FQDESV (reference sequence). This CDR3 is built from 15 residues. V lost 1 base, J lost 3 bases, and 13 bases lay in between. CDR3 bases: TGTGCCAGCAGCTTAGGTGCAGGGTTTATCTACGAGCAGTACTTC. Translation: CASSLGAGFIYEQYF.

In this sample, this clone turned up a few times. The chain combines TRBV2 with TRBJ2-3; maybe TRBD2 (6 bases). V was cut by 5 bases and J by 2 bases, with 14 bases left in between. Germline-derived CDR1 and CDR2 are SNHLY and FYNNEI. This CDR3 is 15 amino acids long. The CDR3, as DNA: TGTGCCAGCAGTCCCGGGACTTTCCTCACAGATACGCAGTATTTT. Amino acids: CASSPGTFLTDTQYF.

The V gene is TRBV15, the J gene TRBJ2-7, with 8 bases identical to TRBD2. This CDR3 comprises 17 residues. The junction had 9 bases not matched to a gene; V was cut back by 0 bases and J by 2 bases. Germline-derived CDR1 and CDR2 are LNHNV and YYDKDF (reference sequence). The CDR3 nucleotides are TGTGCCACCAGCAGAGATCTTAGCGGGGTCTCCGCCTACGAGCAGTACTTC. Translated, it gives CATSRDLSGVSAYEQYF.

The V gene is TRBV19, the J gene TRBJ2-7; D may be TRBD2 (6 bases). CDR1 and CDR2 from the germline V gene are LNHDA and SQIVND (reference sequence). Trimming removed 2 bases at V and 7 bases at J, with 12 bases between. This CDR3 region has 13 residues. The CDR3 sequence: CASSITPGGEQYF. The CDR3 bases are TGTGCCAGTAGTATAACCCCCGGGGGAGAGCAGTACTTC.

The rearrangement joins TRBV7-6 to TRBJ2-3, with TRBD2 as a possible D gene (5 bases). The CDR3 extends over 12 amino acids. The V gene's germline CDR1 is SGHVS and CDR2 FNYEAQ. V was clipped by 1 base and J by 6 bases, with 5 bases between them. The DNA for the CDR3 is TGTGCCAGCAGCTTAGGGAGGGATACGCAGTATTTT. Its protein is CASSLGRDTQYF. Full variable domain (outside the CDR3, taken from reference TRBV7-6 and TRBJ2-3): GAGVSQSPRYKVTKRGQDVALRCDPISGHVSLYWYRQALGQGPEFLTYFNYEAQQDKSGLPNDRFSAERPEGSISTLTIQRTEQRDSAMYRCASSLGRDTQYFGPGTRLTVL.

This chain links TRBV6-4 with TRBJ2-1, with 9 nucleotides matching TRBD2. The CDR3 runs 15 residues. V lost 7 bases to trimming and J lost 12 bases; unmatched junction nucleotides: 16. Germline loops: CDR1 MRHNA, CDR2 SNTAGT. Here the CDR3 reads CASTEGAGGMRAQFF. The CDR3 DNA reads TGTGCCAGCACCGAAGGTGCGGGAGGGATGAGGGCGCAGTTCTTC.

This clone was recorded once. This chain connects TRBV9 to TRBJ2-7, with TRBD2 matching 7 bases. V lost 4 bases and J lost 4; bases outside the gene matches: 5. CDR1 is SGDLS and CDR2 is YYNGEE in the germline V gene. The CDR3 is made up of 13 amino acids. The CDR3 here is CASSKREGYEQYF. DNA for the CDR3: TGTGCCAGCAGCAAGAGGGAGGGGTACGAGCAGTACTTC.

This chain links TRBV15 with TRBJ2-7; TRBD1 aligns across 9 bases. The germline V gene encodes CDR1 LNHNV and CDR2 YYDKDF (reference sequence). This CDR3 has 14 residues. J gave up 5 bases and V 5 bases, and 7 bases lay outside the gene matches. The CDR3 spells CATSGTGFSNEQYF. The CDR3 DNA reads as TGTGCCACCAGCGGGACAGGGTTTTCCAACGAGCAGTACTTC.

The chain is built from TRBV28 and TRBJ1-2; D remains ambiguous. Deletions cut 2 bases from V and 8 bases from J, with 12 bases between. There are 13 residues in the CDR3. The V gene's germline CDR1 is MDHEN and CDR2 SYDVKM. Here the CDR3 reads CASSLGQYDGYTF. The DNA of the CDR3 is TGTGCCAGCAGTTTAGGGCAGTATGACGGCTACACCTTC.

This clone was found a few times. V gene TRBV2 combines with J gene TRBJ1-2; 12 bases match TRBD1. In germline, CDR1 is SNHLY, CDR2 FYNNEI. V lost 4 bases and J lost 2; bases outside the gene matches: 2. This CDR3 has 15 amino acids. CDR3 bases: TGTGCCAGCAGTGGGGACAGGGGGCCGAACTATGGCTACACCTTC. Translating gives CASSGDRGPNYGYTF.

The chain is built from TRBV7-2 and TRBJ1-3; D is undetermined. The germline V gene has CDR1 SGHTA and CDR2 FQGNSA. The CDR3 extends over 12 amino acids. V lost 5 bases, J lost 1 base, and 3 bases lay in between. Written as DNA, the CDR3 is TGTGCCAGCAGCCGTTCTGGAAACACCATATATTTT. Residues: CASSRSGNTIYF.

This rearrangement joins TRBV5-8 to TRBJ1-5; 7 nucleotides line up with TRBD1. After removal of 4 bases from V and 0 bases from J, the junction contained 4 bases not matched to a gene. Germline loops: CDR1 SGHTS, CDR2 YDEGEE. The CDR3 is 15 amino acids. CDR3 DNA sequence: TGTGCCAGCAGCCAGGGGACAGTTAGCAATCAGCCCCAGCATTTT. Protein: CASSQGTVSNQPQHF. The full variable domain, its missing parts supplied by reference TRBV5-8 and TRBJ1-5, is EAGVTQSPTHLIKTRGQQATLRCSPISGHTSVYWYQQALGLGLQFLLWYDEGEERNRGNFPPRFSGRQFPNYSSELNVNALELEDSALYLCASSQGTVSNQPQHFGDGTRLSIL.

V is TRBV4-1 and J is TRBJ2-3; 8 bases are shared with TRBD2. Per the germline V gene, CDR1 is MGHRA and CDR2 is YSYEKL. The CDR3 has 14 residues. V dropped 1 base and J dropped 6; count of bases not matched to a gene: 3. This CDR3 is CASSQVPGGDTQYF. CDR3 nucleotides: TGCGCCAGCAGCCAAGTGCCGGGGGGGGATACGCAGTATTTT.

This clone was counted a few times. The V and J genes are TRBV29-1 and TRBJ2-3; D not resolved. Per the germline V gene, CDR1 is SQVTM and CDR2 is ANQGSEA. The CDR3 has 15 amino acids. V lost 1 base, J lost 3 bases, and 14 bases lay in between. As DNA, the CDR3 is TGCAGCGTTGAAGGCAGTACCCCCCCAACAGATACGCAGTATTTT. The encoded protein is CSVEGSTPPTDTQYF.